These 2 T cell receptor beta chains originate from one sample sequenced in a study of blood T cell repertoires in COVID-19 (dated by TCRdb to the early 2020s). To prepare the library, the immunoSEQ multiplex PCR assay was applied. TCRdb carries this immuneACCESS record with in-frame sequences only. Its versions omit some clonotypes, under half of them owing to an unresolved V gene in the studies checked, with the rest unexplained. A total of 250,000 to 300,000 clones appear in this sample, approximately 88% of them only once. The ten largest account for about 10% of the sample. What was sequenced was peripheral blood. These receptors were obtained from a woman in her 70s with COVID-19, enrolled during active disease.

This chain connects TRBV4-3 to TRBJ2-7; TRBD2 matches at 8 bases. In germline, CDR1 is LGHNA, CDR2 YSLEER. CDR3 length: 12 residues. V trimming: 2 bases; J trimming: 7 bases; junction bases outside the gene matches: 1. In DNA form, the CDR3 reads TGCGCCAGCAGCCAACCTAGCGGGGAGCAGTACTTC. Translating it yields CASSQPSGEQYF.

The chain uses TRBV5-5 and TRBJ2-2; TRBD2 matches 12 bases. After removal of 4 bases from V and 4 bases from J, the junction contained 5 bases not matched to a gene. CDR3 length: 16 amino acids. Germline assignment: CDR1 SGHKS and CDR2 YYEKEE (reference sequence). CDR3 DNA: TGTGCCAGCAGCCTCCTGACTAGCGGGGGCACCGGGGAGCTGTTTTTT. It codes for CASSLLTSGGTGELFF.